This is a list of T cell receptor beta chains from one sample in a study of cytomegalovirus exposure and HLA in healthy donors. The method was immunoSEQ multiplex PCR; TCRdb's version includes in-frame clones alone and lacks a portion of them. The sample records 100,000 to 150,000 clones, approximately 69% being singletons. Input material: PBMCs. These receptors came from a man aged 35-49 years in good health and CMV-seropositive. The CDR3 runs from the conserved cysteine through the conserved F or W. A D gene is named only where the DNA matches it firmly. Only some rows state a clone size, as once, few, many or a class for expanded clones.

v_call	cdr3_length	j_call	clone_size	d_call	cdr3_aa	cdr3_nt
TRBV5-1	18	TRBJ2-3	NA	TRBD2	CASSVGLAAHSRTDTQYF	TGCGCCAGCAGTGTAGGGCTAGCGGCTCATTCCCGCACAGATACGCAGTATTTT
TRBV4-1	16	TRBJ2-3	NA	NA	CASSRMGQGSTDTQYF	TGCGCCAGCAGCCGGATGGGCCAGGGCAGCACAGATACGCAGTATTTT
TRBV18	14	TRBJ2-1	NA	TRBD2	CASSPSGGYNEQFF	TGTGCCAGCTCACCTAGCGGGGGATACAATGAGCAGTTCTTC
TRBV19	14	TRBJ1-3	NA	TRBD1	CATQSGQVGNTIYF	TGTGCCACCCAATCCGGACAGGTCGGAAACACCATATATTTT
TRBV6-5	15	TRBJ1-4	NA	NA	CASSSPGGGNEKLFF	TGTGCCAGCAGTTCCCCGGGCGGAGGGAATGAAAAACTGTTTTTT
TRBV7-8	13	TRBJ2-5	NA	TRBD2	CASSFLGGETQYF	TGTGCCAGCAGCTTCCTCGGGGGGGAGACCCAGTACTTC
TRBV4-1	15	TRBJ2-1	NA	TRBD2	CASSTRVAGGDEQFF	TGCGCCAGCAGCACCCGAGTAGCGGGAGGCGATGAGCAGTTCTTC
TRBV28	11	TRBJ2-5	NA	NA	CASSTEETQYF	TGTGCCAGCAGTACGGAGGAGACCCAGTACTTC
TRBV7-8	16	TRBJ2-5	NA	TRBD1	CPQQSPPRGRRETQYF	TGTCCGCAGCAGTCTCCCCCTAGGGGGCGCCGGGAGACCCAGTACTTC
TRBV27	15	TRBJ1-5	NA	TRBD1	CASSLDRASNQPQHF	TGTGCCAGCAGCTTGGACAGGGCTAGCAATCAGCCCCAGCATTTT
TRBV4-2	21	TRBJ1-4	NA	NA	CASSQPSSSGRYSATNEKLFF	TGTGCCAGCAGCCAACCCTCCTCTAGTGGCAGATATTCTGCAACTAATGAAAAACTGTTTTTT
TRBV18	14	TRBJ2-7	few	NA	CASSPTSYTYEQYF	TGTGCCAGCTCACCGACAAGTTACACCTACGAGCAGTACTTC
TRBV5-1	15	TRBJ2-3	NA	NA	CASSLRRESTDTQYF	TGCGCCAGCAGCTTGAGGCGGGAATCCACAGATACGCAGTATTTT
TRBV2	13	TRBJ2-5	NA	NA	CASNQNVQETQYF	TGTGCCAGCAACCAGAACGTCCAAGAGACCCAGTACTTC
TRBV28	14	TRBJ1-1	NA	NA	CASSLNFGYTEAFF	TGTGCCAGCAGTTTGAACTTCGGGTACACTGAAGCTTTCTTT
TRBV29-1	13	TRBJ1-1	NA	TRBD1	CSGAGQGRTEAFF	TGCAGCGGGGCGGGACAGGGGAGGACTGAAGCTTTCTTT
TRBV9	15	TRBJ2-7	NA	NA	CASSVEAPVGYEQYF	TGTGCCAGCAGCGTCGAGGCGCCGGTTGGGTACGAGCAGTACTTC
TRBV5-8	14	TRBJ2-7	NA	TRBD1	CASSRDRGSYEQYF	TGTGCCAGCAGCCGGGACAGGGGATCCTACGAGCAGTACTTC
TRBV4-1	17	TRBJ1-2	NA	NA	CASSQDPGGTGNYGYTF	TGCGCCAGCAGCCAAGATCCTGGAGGCACAGGGAACTATGGCTACACCTTC
TRBV13	13	TRBJ1-2	NA	NA	CASSLEGNYGYTF	TGTGCCAGCAGCTTAGAGGGGAACTATGGCTACACCTTC
TRBV4-3	16	TRBJ1-3	NA	NA	CASSQERTNSGNTIYF	TGCGCCAGCAGCCAAGAAAGGACAAACTCTGGAAACACCATATATTTT
TRBV27	12	TRBJ2-7	NA	TRBD1	CASSFYRGEQYF	TGTGCCAGCAGTTTCTACAGGGGGGAGCAGTACTTC
TRBV15	15	TRBJ2-7	NA	TRBD1	CATSRRKQGSYEQYF	TGTGCCACCAGCAGAAGAAAACAGGGGTCCTACGAGCAGTACTTC
TRBV7-2	12	TRBJ2-1	NA	NA	CASSYGTNEQFF	TGTGCCAGCAGCTACGGGACTAATGAGCAGTTCTTC
TRBV7-8	16	TRBJ2-1	NA	NA	CASSGDRDKYLNEQFF	TGTGCCAGCAGCGGAGACCGGGACAAGTATCTCAATGAGCAGTTCTTC
TRBV5-1	17	TRBJ1-1	NA	TRBD1	CASRRTGGSQSVTEAFF	TGCGCCAGCAGACGGACAGGGGGCTCCCAAAGTGTCACTGAAGCTTTCTTT
TRBV10-2	16	TRBJ2-5	NA	TRBD2	CASSETQMAAGETQYF	TGCGCCAGCAGTGAGACTCAGATGGCAGCGGGGGAGACCCAGTACTTC
TRBV7-2	11	TRBJ2-7	NA	NA	CASSSGQEQYF	TGTGCCAGCAGCTCGGGTCAGGAGCAGTACTTC
TRBV7-8	18	TRBJ2-1	NA	TRBD2	CASSTAQPSGRSYNEQFF	TGTGCCAGCAGCACCGCCCAACCCAGCGGGAGGTCCTACAATGAGCAGTTCTTC
TRBV11-2	14	TRBJ1-2	NA	TRBD1	CASSPPGQVYGYTF	TGTGCCAGCAGCCCCCCGGGACAGGTCTATGGCTACACCTTC
TRBV6-5	14	TRBJ2-5	NA	TRBD2	CASRVSGSSETQYF	TGTGCCAGCAGAGTTAGCGGGAGCTCGGAGACCCAGTACTTC
TRBV27	14	TRBJ2-5	NA	TRBD1	CASSLTTGFETQYF	TGTGCCAGCAGTTTAACGACAGGGTTCGAGACCCAGTACTTC
TRBV7-2	16	TRBJ1-3	NA	NA	CASSLRQVSSGNTIYF	TGTGCCAGCAGCCTAAGACAGGTTTCCTCTGGAAACACCATATATTTT
TRBV5-1	16	TRBJ1-2	NA	NA	CASSLFQGGNNYGYTF	TGCGCCAGCAGCTTGTTTCAGGGAGGAAATAACTATGGCTACACCTTC
TRBV7-9	17	TRBJ2-5	NA	TRBD1	CASSPSRDRVRQETQYF	TGTGCCAGCAGCCCGTCCCGGGACAGGGTCCGGCAAGAGACCCAGTACTTC
TRBV7-2	15	TRBJ2-7	few	NA	CASSLRDRSPYEQYF	TGTGCCAGCAGCCTCCGAGACAGGTCCCCCTACGAGCAGTACTTC
TRBV5-5	15	TRBJ1-5	NA	TRBD1	CASSGGQGIGQPQHF	TGTGCCAGCAGCGGTGGACAGGGAATCGGACAGCCCCAGCATTTT
TRBV19	12	TRBJ1-1	NA	TRBD1	CASSVRGTEAFF	TGTGCCAGTAGTGTCAGGGGGACTGAAGCTTTCTTT
TRBV5-1	16	TRBJ1-2	NA	TRBD1	CASSLQPRTGFYGYTF	TGCGCCAGCAGCCTCCAACCCCGGACAGGGTTCTATGGCTACACCTTC
TRBV5-1	17	TRBJ2-5	NA	NA	CASSLGVSSGGGETQYF	TGCGCCAGCAGCTTGGGAGTTAGTAGCGGAGGCGGAGAGACCCAGTACTTC
TRBV6-1	14	TRBJ2-7	NA	NA	CASSEGQPLGQQYF	TGTGCCAGCAGTGAGGGACAACCCTTGGGACAGCAGTACTTC
TRBV6-1	16	TRBJ1-6	NA	NA	CASSENLSSYNSPLHF	TGTGCCAGCAGTGAAAATCTGAGCTCCTATAATTCACCCCTCCACTTT
TRBV19	15	TRBJ2-7	NA	TRBD1	CASSIRQGPTYEQYF	TGTGCCAGTAGTATAAGACAGGGGCCAACCTACGAGCAGTACTTC
TRBV10-1	15	TRBJ2-4	NA	TRBD1	CASSETGASKNIQYF	TGCGCCAGCAGTGAGACAGGGGCGTCCAAAAACATTCAGTACTTC
TRBV5-1	17	TRBJ2-7	NA	TRBD1	CASSLARGQGPSYEQYF	TGCGCCAGCAGCTTGGCCCGGGGACAGGGCCCTTCCTACGAGCAGTACTTC
TRBV7-2	15	TRBJ1-2	NA	NA	CASSLHAGANYGYTF	TGTGCCAGCAGCTTACACGCAGGCGCTAACTATGGCTACACCTTC
TRBV28	14	TRBJ2-3	NA	TRBD2	CASSSGRDTDTQYF	TGTGCCAGCAGTAGCGGGAGGGACACAGATACGCAGTATTTT
TRBV11-2	16	TRBJ2-7	NA	NA	CASSLDGGELPYEQYF	TGTGCCAGCAGCTTAGACGGCGGGGAGCTTCCCTACGAGCAGTACTTC
TRBV9	16	TRBJ2-1	NA	NA	CASSPTGGSSYNEQFF	TGTGCCAGCAGCCCGACCGGTGGGAGCTCCTACAATGAGCAGTTCTTC
TRBV19	15	TRBJ1-1	NA	NA	CASSIVGGRGTEAFF	TGTGCCAGTAGTATAGTCGGGGGGCGCGGGACTGAAGCTTTCTTT
TRBV25-1	16	TRBJ1-6	NA	NA	CASSAASGSYNSPLHF	TGTGCCAGCAGTGCCGCCTCGGGAAGCTATAATTCACCCCTCCACTTT
TRBV7-8	13	TRBJ2-5	few	NA	CASSHHKQETQYF	TGTGCCAGCAGCCACCACAAGCAAGAGACCCAGTACTTC